This T cell receptor beta chain appears in the sequencing data of a study of blood T cell repertoires in COVID-19 (dated by TCRdb to 2018 to 2020). Turning to the overall study: The collaborator samples originated in the United States, Italy and Spain and spanned the acute and convalescent phases of COVID-19. Samples were obtained from the ongoing ImmuneRACE study (first 160 participants) and from 1,254 subjects provided by 6 global collaborators. Nearly every sample came with metadata listing a de-identified subject ID, COVID-19 status, age in years and sex. Subjects who had been exposed to COVID-19, were actively infected with it, or had recovered from it provided the deeply sampled blood TCRbeta repertoires that made up the dataset. The prospective study material was composed of cDNA or gDNA derived from T cells, B-cell-depleted T cells, or PBMCs. Where available, HLA class I and class II types were obtained from metadata supplied by the sample provider rather than from assay-based typing. The repertoires were released in a freely available public database meant as a resource for research on the immune response to SARS-CoV-2.

From a lookup of the germline V gene, CDR1 and CDR2 are SGHTA and FQGNSA. The CDR3 has 16 amino acids, counting the end cysteine and phenylalanine. The only DNA kept is the CDR3, 48 bases in frame from the first base. V is pared back by 3 bases and J by 4 bases, with 17 bases lying between the germline termini. As to this clone: Its antigen is still unknown. No base-level quality is on record; no much larger clone is a single base apart.

Summary of the overall study and its limitations: Clinical and demographic metadata were provided uncurated, with the amount varying by source and participant.

Participants in the prospective study were aged roughly 18 to 95 years, lived in about two dozen United States geographic areas, and enrolled through a virtual design. To assign participants to cohorts, the prospective study relied on clinical history that participants themselves reported in a screening survey and a study questionnaire. ImmuneRACE Cohort 3 recovered participants were defined by two consecutive negative NP/OP PCR tests, healthcare professional clearance, or symptom resolution. In the prospective study, mobile phlebotomists collected whole blood, serum and a nasopharyngeal or oropharyngeal swab from each participant. Over an approximately 2-month period, participants in the prospective study had the option of providing additional blood draws and questionnaires. Before DNA extraction, prospective study blood samples were shipped either frozen or at room temperature. The immunoSEQ Assay, a bias-controlled multiplex PCR, was used to amplify TCRbeta CDR3 regions from genomic DNA. Concerning the study's data processing: Nucleated cell counts per sample were estimated from amplification of reference gene primers within the assay. To quantify the absolute abundance of each unique TCRbeta CDR3 rearrangement, sequence reads were collapsed and filtered. For each sample, productive Simpson clonality was calculated by taking the square root of Simpson's diversity index across productive rearrangements. The table comes from immuneACCESS by way of TCRdb, which keeps in-frame sequences with V and J called. Part of the clones is missing from these tables; in studies checked, under half for an unresolved V gene and the rest for unknown reasons. V, J and clone size were drawn from that table, and D and trimming were deduced from the DNA. For this sample there are around 500,000 clones; roughly 90% appear just once. The ten largest clones capture less than 2% of the sample.

This clonotype was obtained from a woman in her thirties or forties who had recovered from COVID-19. The rearranged chain carries TRBV7-2 and TRBJ2-3, with the D gene not confidently named. The sequenced sample consisted of PBMCs or T cells enriched from blood (not recorded which). The CDR3 protein: CASSFRNPRYADTQYF. The bases read TGTGCCAGCAGCTTCAGAAACCCTAGGTACGCAGATACGCAGTATTTT.